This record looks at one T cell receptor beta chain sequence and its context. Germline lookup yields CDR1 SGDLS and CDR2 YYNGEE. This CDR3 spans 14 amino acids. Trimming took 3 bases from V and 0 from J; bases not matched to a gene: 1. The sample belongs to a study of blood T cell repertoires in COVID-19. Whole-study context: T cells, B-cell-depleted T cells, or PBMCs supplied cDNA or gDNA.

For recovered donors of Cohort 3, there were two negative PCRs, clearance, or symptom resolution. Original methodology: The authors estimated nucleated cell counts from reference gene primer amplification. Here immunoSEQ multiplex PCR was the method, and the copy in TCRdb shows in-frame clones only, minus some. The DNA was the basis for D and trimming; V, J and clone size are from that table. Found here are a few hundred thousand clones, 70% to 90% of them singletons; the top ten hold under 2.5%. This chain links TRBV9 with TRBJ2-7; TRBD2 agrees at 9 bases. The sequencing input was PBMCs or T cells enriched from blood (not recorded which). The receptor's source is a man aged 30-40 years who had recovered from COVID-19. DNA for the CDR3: TGTGCCAGCAGCGGGACTAGCGCCTCCTACGAGCAGTACTTC. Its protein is CASSGTSASYEQYF.